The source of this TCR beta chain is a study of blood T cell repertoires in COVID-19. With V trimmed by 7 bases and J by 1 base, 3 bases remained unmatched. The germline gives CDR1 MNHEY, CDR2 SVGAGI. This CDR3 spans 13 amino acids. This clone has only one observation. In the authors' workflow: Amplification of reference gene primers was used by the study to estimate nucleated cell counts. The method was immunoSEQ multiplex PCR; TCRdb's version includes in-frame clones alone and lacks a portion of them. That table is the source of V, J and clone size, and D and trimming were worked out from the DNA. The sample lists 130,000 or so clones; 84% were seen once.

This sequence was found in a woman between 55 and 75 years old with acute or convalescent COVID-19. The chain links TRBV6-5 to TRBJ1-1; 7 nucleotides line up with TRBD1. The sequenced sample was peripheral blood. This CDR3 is CASTPGGNTEAFF. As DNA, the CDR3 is TGTGCCAGCACCCCAGGGGGGAACACTGAAGCTTTCTTT.